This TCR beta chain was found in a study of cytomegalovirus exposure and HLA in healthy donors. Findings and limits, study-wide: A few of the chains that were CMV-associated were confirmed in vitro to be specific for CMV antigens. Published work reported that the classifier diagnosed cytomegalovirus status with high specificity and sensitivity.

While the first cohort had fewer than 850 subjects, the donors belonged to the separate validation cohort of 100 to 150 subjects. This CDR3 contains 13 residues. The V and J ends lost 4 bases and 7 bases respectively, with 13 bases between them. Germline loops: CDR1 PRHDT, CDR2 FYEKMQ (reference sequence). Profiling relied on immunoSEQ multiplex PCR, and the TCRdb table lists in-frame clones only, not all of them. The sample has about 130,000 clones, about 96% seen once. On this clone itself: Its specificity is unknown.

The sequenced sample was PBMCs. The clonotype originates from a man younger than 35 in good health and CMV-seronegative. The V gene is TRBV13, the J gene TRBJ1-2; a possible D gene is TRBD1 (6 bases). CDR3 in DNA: TGTGCCAGCAGCTCTCAGGACAGTCGTGGCTACACCTTC. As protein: CASSSQDSRGYTF.